These 22 T cell receptor beta chains were sequenced from one sample in a study of control samples from healthy donors and cancer patients. Generated by immunoSEQ multiplex PCR, the TCRdb table keeps only in-frame clones and is missing some. The sample lists approximately 90,000 clones; approximately 81% were seen once. Sequenced: blood. These receptors were obtained from a woman in her thirties or forties in good health.

The chain has TRBV4-1 and TRBJ2-2, with TRBD1 as a possible D gene (6 bases). The V gene lost 4 bases and the J gene lost 0 bases, with 18 bases spanning the gap. The CDR3 contains 18 residues. The germline V gene encodes CDR1 MGHRA and CDR2 YSYEKL. CDR3 protein: CASSLPKGTLANTGELFF. CDR3 sequence (DNA): TGCGCCAGCAGCCTCCCAAAGGGGACACTCGCGAACACCGGGGAGCTGTTTTTT.

J is TRBJ2-2 and V is TRBV3-1 (or the pseudogene TRBV3-2); 10 bases fit TRBD2. This CDR3 comprises 16 residues. The ends lost 4 bases at V and 1 base at J; junction bases unmatched: 3. CDR1 is LGHDT, CDR2 YNNKEL, per germline (reference sequence). CDR3 amino acids: CASSPSGGGNTGELFF. DNA of the CDR3: TGTGCCAGCAGCCCTAGCGGGGGAGGGAACACCGGGGAGCTGTTTTTT.

V gene TRBV7-8 combines with J gene TRBJ1-5; 8 bases agree with TRBD1. V lost 4 bases, J lost 6 bases, and 11 bases stayed unmatched. This CDR3 has 16 amino acids. Per the germline V gene, CDR1 is SGHVS and CDR2 is FQNEAQ. The chain's CDR3 is CASSSPSQGAGQPQHF. CDR3 nucleotides: TGTGCCAGCAGCTCCCCCTCCCAGGGGGCAGGTCAGCCCCAGCATTTT.

The V and J genes are TRBV9 and TRBJ2-3; D gene ambiguous. In germline, CDR1 is SGDLS, CDR2 YYNGEE. Trimming shortened V by 1 base and J by 1 base, and 4 bases separated the two germline ends. This CDR3 region has 13 residues. Here the CDR3 reads CASSVYGTDTQYF. The CDR3 coding sequence is TGTGCCAGCAGCGTATATGGCACAGATACGCAGTATTTT.

The chain joins TRBV7-2 to TRBJ2-1, with 7 bases lining up with TRBD2. The CDR3 totals 15 residues. CDR1 SGHTA and CDR2 FQGNSA come from the germline V gene. The J segment lost 3 bases and the V segment lost 4 bases, leaving 6 bases of the junction unmatched. CDR3 nucleotides: TGTGCCAGCAGCTCCTCTAGCGGACTCTACAATGAGCAGTTCTTC. Translation gives CASSSSSGLYNEQFF.

The rearrangement links TRBV10-3 to TRBJ1-6; D call uncertain. Germline V CDR1 and CDR2: ENHRY, SYGVKD. The CDR3 spans 16 residues. Between the trimmed V and J ends, which lost 0 bases and 6 bases, there was a span of 12 bases. This CDR3 reads CAISESLGGSNSPLHF. In DNA, the CDR3 is TGTGCCATCAGTGAGTCTTTAGGTGGCAGTAATTCACCCCTCCACTTT.

The J gene is TRBJ1-5, the V gene TRBV6-2 or TRBV6-3; 7 nucleotides agree with TRBD1. This CDR3 is 18 amino acids long. Trimming cost V 2 bases and J 6 bases; bases outside gene matches: 16. Germline values: CDR1 MNHEY, CDR2 SVGEGT. The DNA of the CDR3 is TGTGCCAGCAGTTACCGTCCCGGGACAGCCAAGCAGGGTCAGCCCCAGCATTTT. This codes for CASSYRPGTAKQGQPQHF.

The chain employs TRBV10-1 and TRBJ1-1; the D is unclear. The CDR3 covers 15 residues. CDR1 and CDR2 from the germline V gene are WNHNN and SYGVQD (reference sequence). The V and J ends lost 0 bases and 0 bases respectively, with 8 bases between them. CDR3 DNA sequence: TGCGCCAGCAGTGAGTCCCCTACGATGAACACTGAAGCTTTCTTT. This encodes CASSESPTMNTEAFF.

This rearrangement joins TRBV2 to TRBJ2-1, with 11 bases matching TRBD2. There are 16 residues in the CDR3. After removal of 6 bases from V and 8 bases from J, the junction contained 12 bases not matched to a gene. CDR1 SNHLY and CDR2 FYNNEI come from the germline V gene. Here the CDR3 reads CASRDFLAGGPYEQFF. The CDR3 bases are TGTGCCAGCAGGGATTTTTTAGCGGGGGGGCCCTATGAGCAGTTCTTC. The variable domain in full, with the rest retrieved from reference TRBV2 and TRBJ2-1, is EPEVTQTPSHQVTQMGQEVILRCVPISNHLYFYWYRQILGQKVEFLVSFYNNEISEKSEIFDDQFSVERPDGSNFTLKIRSTKLEDSAMYFCASRDFLAGGPYEQFFGPGTRLTVL.

The chain recombines TRBV5-1 with TRBJ2-5; tentatively, D is TRBD1 (5 bases). The germline CDR1 and CDR2 sequences are SGHRS and YFSETQ. Trimming stripped 0 bases from V and 1 base from J, with 13 bases between. This CDR3 has 16 residues. The CDR3 sequence is CASSLGFGQGQETQYF. The CDR3 DNA is TGCGCCAGCAGCTTGGGTTTTGGGCAGGGCCAAGAGACCCAGTACTTC.

The J gene is TRBJ1-2, the V gene TRBV24-1, with D possibly being TRBD1 (6 bases). Trimming stripped 7 bases from V and 4 bases from J, with 12 bases between. CDR1 KGHDR and CDR2 SFDVKD come from the germline V gene. CDR3 length equals 13 residues. The CDR3 region is CATSEGQRYGYTF. In DNA, the CDR3 is TGTGCCACCAGCGAAGGACAGCGCTATGGCTACACCTTC.

J is TRBJ2-2 and V is TRBV5-6; TRBD1 aligns across 7 bases. Looked up from germline, CDR1 is SGHDT and CDR2 is YYEEEE. Unmatched junction bases numbered 8, after V lost 0 bases and J lost 6 bases. The CDR3 covers 16 residues. The DNA of the CDR3 is TGTGCCAGCAGCTTGGCTCACAGGGGAGAATCCGGGGAGCTGTTTTTT. Its protein is CASSLAHRGESGELFF.

V is TRBV19 and J is TRBJ2-7; either TRBD1 or TRBD2 may supply D (5 bases each). Germline values: CDR1 LNHDA, CDR2 SQIVND (reference sequence). Trimming stripped 2 bases from V and 6 bases from J, with 17 bases between. The CDR3 sequence is 15 residues long. As DNA, the CDR3 is TGTGCCAGTAGTATAATGGCAGGGAGTAAAGCCGAGCAGTACTTC. Translating gives CASSIMAGSKAEQYF.

This clone was observed once. This chain connects TRBV5-4 to TRBJ2-7; D is uncertain. The CDR3 has 12 amino acids. V shed 4 bases and J shed 3 bases, with 8 bases lying between them. Per the germline V gene, CDR1 is SGHNT and CDR2 is YYREEE (reference sequence). CDR3 sequence: CASSGENYEQYF. Here the CDR3 DNA reads TGTGCCAGCAGCGGGGAAAACTACGAGCAGTACTTC.

V usage is TRBV10-1 and J usage is TRBJ2-3; D is unclear. CDR3 length: 12 residues. The V gene lost 6 bases and the J gene lost 3 bases, with 7 bases spanning the gap. From germline, CDR1 is WNHNN and CDR2 SYGVQD (reference sequence). The CDR3 DNA reads TGCGCCAGCAGCCCTACTACAGATACGCAGTATTTT. This codes for CASSPTTDTQYF.

This clone was observed once. V usage is TRBV16 and J usage is TRBJ1-2; tentatively, D is TRBD1 (5 bases). The CDR3 is 13 residues long. Trimming took off 2 bases at V and 1 base at J, with 5 bases between the two ends. Germline CDR1 is KGHSY and CDR2 is FQNENV. CDR3: CASSQDSNYGYTF. Here the CDR3 DNA reads TGTGCCAGCAGCCAAGACAGTAACTATGGCTACACCTTC.

This rearrangement joins TRBV27 to TRBJ1-2; TRBD1 aligns across 9 bases. This CDR3 region has 14 residues. V shed 3 bases and J 6 bases; nucleotides not matched to a gene: 5. CDR1 and CDR2 from the germline V gene are MNHEY and SMNVEV (reference sequence). CDR3 protein: CASSLLTGGDGYTF. The CDR3 DNA is TGTGCCAGCAGTTTGCTGACAGGGGGGGATGGCTACACCTTC.

This sequence joins TRBV5-1 and TRBJ1-2; 7 nucleotides match TRBD1. The J segment lost 2 bases and the V segment lost 3 bases, leaving 4 bases of the junction unmatched. CDR3 length equals 14 residues. The germline CDR1 and CDR2 sequences are SGHRS and YFSETQ. CDR3 nucleotide sequence: TGCGCCAGCAGCTCTGGGGACAGAAACTATGGCTACACCTTC. Translating it yields CASSSGDRNYGYTF.

The chain uses TRBV6-5 and TRBJ1-1; D uncertain. In germline, CDR1 is MNHEY, CDR2 SVGAGI. V lost 6 bases and J lost 5, with 16 bases in between. This CDR3 is 14 amino acids long. The CDR3: CASSYRSGKTEAFF. The CDR3 bases are TGTGCCAGCAGCTACCGGTCCGGAAAGACTGAAGCTTTCTTT.

The V call is TRBV4-1, the J call TRBJ1-5, with a tentative D call TRBD1 (5 bases). Germline V CDR1 and CDR2: MGHRA, YSYEKL. The CDR3 is 16 amino acids. Trimming removed 4 bases at V and 4 bases at J, with 17 bases between. CDR3 residues: CASSPNEGTPNQPQHF. For the CDR3, the DNA is TGCGCCAGCAGCCCTAACGAGGGGACGCCAAATCAGCCCCAGCATTTT.

This clone appeared once. The chain is built from TRBV5-6 and TRBJ1-3; D is uncertain. CDR3 length: 13 amino acids. Germline-derived CDR1 and CDR2 are SGHDT and YYEEEE. V was pared by 3 bases and J by 11 bases, with 15 bases between. The CDR3 bases are TGTGCCAGCAGCTCTGGACGGCTAGGGCCCATATATTTT. This encodes CASSSGRLGPIYF.

The chain joins TRBV11-3 to TRBJ2-5, with 16 positions matching TRBD2. The trim removed 1 base at V and 9 bases at J, leaving 5 bases unmatched. This CDR3 comprises 16 residues. Germline values: CDR1 SGHNT, CDR2 YENEEA. CDR3 residues: CASSLAGTSGGVAQYF. In nucleotides, the CDR3 is TGTGCCAGCAGCTTAGCCGGGACTAGCGGGGGGGTGGCCCAGTACTTC. The full variable domain, rest sourced from reference TRBV11-3 and TRBJ2-5, is EAGVVQSPRYKIIEKKQPVAFWCNPISGHNTLYWYLQNLGQGPELLIRYENEEAVDDSQLPKDRFSAERLKGVDSTLKIQPAELGDSAVYLCASSLAGTSGGVAQYFGPGTRLLVL.